This TCR beta chain was found in a study of blood T cell repertoires in COVID-19. On the study more broadly: The United States, Italy and Spain were the sources of the acute and convalescent COVID-19 samples. The cDNA or gDNA used as material had been derived from T cells, B-cell-depleted T cells, or PBMCs.

The CDR3 is made up of 13 amino acids. Per germline, CDR1 MNHEY and CDR2 SVGAGI. V was cut by 5 bases and J by 4 bases, with 11 bases left in between. Per the study methods: Estimation of nucleated cell counts was performed using reference gene primer amplification. Measured with immunoSEQ multiplex PCR; TCRdb has only the in-frame clones, and not every one. Clone size and V and J calls were adopted from that table, with D and trimming inferred from the DNA. The table shows just over 650,000 clones, with approximately 90% occurring only once. J is TRBJ1-1 and V is TRBV6-5; D is possibly TRBD1 (5 bases). This clonotype was sampled from a woman younger than 30 with acute or convalescent COVID-19. The sequencing sample was made of peripheral blood. CDR3: CASSPGWSTEAFF. The CDR3 DNA sequence: TGTGCCAGCAGTCCAGGGTGGAGCACTGAAGCTTTCTTT.